These 28 T cell receptor beta chains were sequenced from one sample in a study of beta chain features in type 1 diabetes. The whole isolated RNA underwent reverse transcription, so sequencing captured expressed TCRB transcripts. Assay used: immunoSEQ multiplex PCR; TCRdb lists only in-frame clones, some missing. Here the sample spans 390,000 or so clones, more than 11% being singletons. The specimen sequenced was naive CD4+ T cells from blood. All receptors come from a man aged 25 to 40 in good health.

There are a few counts of this clone. V is TRBV7-6 and J is TRBJ2-2, with D tentatively TRBD1 or TRBD2 (6 bases each). The CDR3 has 14 amino acids. The V and J ends lost 3 bases and 4 bases respectively, with 9 bases between them. Germline values: CDR1 SGHVS, CDR2 FNYEAQ. The CDR3 DNA reads as TGTGCCAGCAGCTTCAGGGGAGGCACCGGGGAGCTGTTTTTT. This gives the protein CASSFRGGTGELFF.

This clone showed up just a few times. The chain recombines TRBV4-3 with TRBJ2-7, with a possible D match to TRBD1 (6 bases). The ends were cut back, 3 bases at V and 6 bases at J, with 12 bases in the middle. The CDR3 runs 13 residues. Per the germline V gene, CDR1 is LGHNA and CDR2 is YSLEER. This CDR3 reads CASSQHRVSEQYF. As DNA, the CDR3 is TGCGCCAGCAGCCAGCACAGGGTAAGCGAGCAGTACTTC.

This clone was seen only a few times. CDR3: CASSHLFDTQYF. In DNA form, the CDR3 reads TGCGCCAGCAGCCACCTTTTTGATACGCAGTATTTT. The chain has TRBV4-1 and TRBJ2-3, with D hard to call. Deletions cut 3 bases from V and 6 bases from J, with 7 bases between. The CDR3 has 12 residues. CDR1 is MGHRA, CDR2 YSYEKL, per germline.

This clone has only a few counts. This chain joins TRBV27 and TRBJ1-6; D gene unclear. V shed 2 bases and J shed 6 bases, with 8 bases lying between them. The CDR3 consists of 14 residues. CDR1 is MNHEY, CDR2 SMNVEV, per germline (reference sequence). The DNA for the CDR3 is TGTGCCAGCAGTTTAGTCCGGACTAATTCACCCCTCCACTTT. Encoded protein: CASSLVRTNSPLHF.

The sample holds a few counts of this clone. The rearrangement links TRBV19 to TRBJ2-2, with D unresolved. The CDR3 length is 12 residues. From germline, CDR1 is LNHDA and CDR2 SQIVND (reference sequence). V lost 7 bases, J lost 5 bases, and 8 bases lay in between. CDR3 in DNA: TGTGCCAGTAAAGGACGGACCGGGGAGCTGTTTTTT. Translation: CASKGRTGELFF.

The V gene is TRBV5-1, the J gene TRBJ2-1; D unclear. The CDR3 loop spans 12 amino acids. V was pared by 2 bases and J by 7 bases, with 7 bases between. CDR1 is SGHRS, CDR2 YFSETQ, per germline. DNA of the CDR3: TGCGCCAGCAGCTTAAATGGAAATGAGCAGTTCTTC. Translating it yields CASSLNGNEQFF.

In regard to this clone: Other DNA sequences in the sample encode the same CDR3. The genes are TRBV18 and TRBJ2-5; D is undetermined. The CDR3 has 13 residues. Germline assignment: CDR1 KGHSH and CDR2 LQKENI. Between the trimmed V and J ends, which lost 3 bases and 3 bases, there was a span of 8 bases. The CDR3 coding sequence is TGTGCCAGCTCACCTCAGGCGGAAGAGACCCAGTACTTC. Its protein product is CASSPQAEETQYF.

This clone was counted between two and nine times. V gene TRBV29-1 combines with J gene TRBJ2-2; 11 nucleotides line up with TRBD1. CDR1 and CDR2 from the germline V gene are SQVTM and ANQGSEA. V shed 8 bases and J 5 bases; nucleotides not matched to a gene: 7. The CDR3 has 14 amino acids. CDR3 loop: CSFQGDRGTGELFF. CDR3 DNA sequence: TGCAGCTTCCAAGGGGACAGGGGGACCGGGGAGCTGTTTTTT.

This clone has only a few counts. The chain uses TRBV7-2 and TRBJ2-5; a weak D match, TRBD1 (5 bases). The CDR3 spans 13 residues. CDR1 and CDR2 from the germline V gene are SGHTA and FQGNSA. Trimming cost V 5 bases and J 1 base, with 8 bases left between them. The CDR3 loop is CASSGAAQETQYF. DNA for the CDR3: TGTGCCAGCAGCGGGGCGGCCCAAGAGACCCAGTACTTC.

The chain joins TRBV11-2 to TRBJ2-1, with D perhaps matching TRBD2 (6 bases). The CDR3 is 15 residues long. V was pared by 1 base and J by 5 bases, with 12 bases between. Per the germline V gene, CDR1 is SGHAT and CDR2 is FQNNGV. CDR3 in amino acids: CASSLVRTTNNEQFF. For the CDR3, the DNA is TGTGCCAGCAGCTTAGTACGGACTACAAACAATGAGCAGTTCTTC.

The chain employs TRBV7-3 and TRBJ1-2; no clear D gene. The V gene lost 5 bases and the J gene lost 2 bases, with 12 bases spanning the gap. The CDR3 runs to 14 residues. Germline CDR1 and CDR2: SGHTA and FQGTGA. The CDR3: CASSVETLNYGYTF. The CDR3 coding sequence is TGTGCCAGCAGCGTAGAGACCTTAAACTATGGCTACACCTTC.

The chain uses TRBV5-1 and TRBJ2-5, with 8 bases that match TRBD2. The CDR3 is 15 amino acids. Germline-derived CDR1 and CDR2 are SGHRS and YFSETQ. V lost 5 bases, J lost 0 bases, and 6 bases stayed unmatched. Here the CDR3 DNA reads TGCGCCAGCAGGCTACTAGCGGCCAACCAAGAGACCCAGTACTTC. Translation gives CASRLLAANQETQYF.

This clone was picked up a small number of times. The V call is TRBV7-6, the J call TRBJ1-1; 9 nucleotides line up with TRBD1. CDR1 is SGHVS, CDR2 FNYEAQ, per germline. The CDR3 loop spans 13 amino acids. The V gene end was trimmed by 4 bases and the J gene end by 3 bases; junction bases not matched to a gene: 0. This CDR3 is CASSWTGDTEAFF. In DNA form, the CDR3 reads TGTGCCAGCAGCTGGACAGGGGACACTGAAGCTTTCTTT.

This clone has only a few counts. V is TRBV2 and J is TRBJ1-2; no clear D. This CDR3 has 14 residues. From germline, CDR1 is SNHLY and CDR2 FYNNEI. The V end lost 3 bases, the J end lost 5 bases, and 13 bases lay between the germline ends. In nucleotides, the CDR3 is TGTGCCAGCAGTGACCGCCCGTCCCAATATGGCTACACCTTC. Its protein is CASSDRPSQYGYTF.

The CDR3 nucleotides are TGTGCCAGCAGCTTAACTGGCGTGGGAGAGACCCAGTACTTC. Translation: CASSLTGVGETQYF. The genes are TRBV11-2 and TRBJ2-5, with D uncertain. CDR3 length: 14 amino acids. The germline gives CDR1 SGHAT, CDR2 FQNNGV. Trimming cost V 2 bases and J 4 bases, with 11 bases left between them.

This clone has a handful of counts. The chain uses TRBV19 and TRBJ2-1, with a weak D call TRBD2 (5 bases). The CDR3 length is 14 residues. Germline V gene lookup returns CDR1 LNHDA and CDR2 SQIVND (reference sequence). With 8 bases removed from V and 2 bases from J, the gap between germline ends came to 13 bases. The CDR3 DNA reads as TGTGCCAGTTCCCGGGGTGGTACCTACAATGAGCAGTTCTTC. This sequence encodes CASSRGGTYNEQFF.

The genes are TRBV5-4 and TRBJ2-3; possibly TRBD1 for D (5 bases). V lost 3 bases to trimming and J lost 5 bases, with 16 bases between them. Germline CDR1 is SGHNT and CDR2 is YYREEE (reference sequence). The CDR3 loop spans 15 amino acids. The CDR3 sequence: CASSSDGHKGDTQYF. The CDR3 DNA sequence: TGTGCCAGCAGCTCTGACGGACACAAGGGAGATACGCAGTATTTT.

The CDR3 bases are TGTGCCAGCTCACCCGCCCTGGGGGGCAATGGCTACACCTTC. It translates to CASSPALGGNGYTF. The gene calls are TRBV18 and TRBJ1-2, with D possibly matching TRBD1 (6 bases). In germline, CDR1 is KGHSH, CDR2 LQKENI. This CDR3 is built from 14 residues. V was cut by 3 bases and J by 6 bases, with 14 bases left in between. The whole variable domain, filled in from reference TRBV18 and TRBJ1-2, reads NAGVMQNPRHLVRRRGQEARLRCSPMKGHSHVYWYRQLPEEGLKFMVYLQKENIIDESGMPKERFSAEFPKEGPSILRIQQVVRGDSAAYFCASSPALGGNGYTFGSGTRLTVV.

This clone was detected only once. V is TRBV9 and J is TRBJ2-1; the match to TRBD2 covers 10 bases. CDR3 length: 16 amino acids. The V segment lost 4 bases and the J segment 5 bases; nucleotides outside the gene matches: 9. Germline V CDR1 and CDR2: SGDLS, YYNGEE. The CDR3 loop reads CASSLSGLAGDNEQFF. In nucleotides, the CDR3 is TGTGCCAGCAGCTTAAGCGGGCTAGCGGGAGACAATGAGCAGTTCTTC.

The chain recombines TRBV9 with TRBJ1-4; a weak D match, TRBD1 (5 bases). V was clipped by 0 bases and J by 3 bases, with 6 bases between them. Germline values: CDR1 SGDLS, CDR2 YYNGEE. This CDR3 region has 14 residues. CDR3 sequence: CASSVAGPNEKLFF. As DNA, the CDR3 is TGTGCCAGCAGCGTAGCGGGACCTAATGAAAAACTGTTTTTT.

V and J are TRBV5-4 and TRBJ2-4, with D maybe TRBD2 (5 bases). Germline CDR1 SGHNT, CDR2 YYREEE (reference sequence). Trimming took off 0 bases at V and 0 bases at J, with 7 bases between the two ends. The CDR3 has 15 residues. The CDR3 protein is CASSLEGLAKNIQYF. The CDR3 bases are TGTGCCAGCAGCTTGGAAGGACTAGCCAAAAACATTCAGTACTTC.

This clone was found many times. The chain is built from TRBV4-3 and TRBJ2-5; the D is unclear. Deletions cut 0 bases from V and 5 bases from J, with 10 bases between. The germline gives CDR1 LGHNA, CDR2 YSLEER. There are 14 residues in the CDR3. The CDR3 loop is CASSQDLGTETQYF. CDR3 DNA: TGCGCCAGCAGCCAAGACTTGGGCACGGAGACCCAGTACTTC.

This clone was detected a few times. V gene TRBV27 combines with J gene TRBJ1-5; maybe TRBD1 (5 bases). The CDR3 length is 13 residues. Germline CDR1 MNHEY, CDR2 SMNVEV (reference sequence). The V end lost 6 bases, the J end lost 9 bases, and 15 bases lay between the germline ends. The CDR3 region has the DNA TGTGCCAGCAGCGACAGCCCCGTTGGGCCCCAGCATTTT. Its translation is CASSDSPVGPQHF.

The chain has TRBV6-5 and TRBJ2-7, with 11 bases matching TRBD1. Per germline, CDR1 MNHEY and CDR2 SVGAGI. V shed 6 bases, J shed 2 bases, and the junction held 6 bases outside the gene matches. There are 15 residues in the CDR3. The CDR3 loop is CASSPDRGPTYEQYV. For the CDR3, the DNA is TGTGCCAGCAGCCCGGACAGGGGGCCCACCTACGAGCAGTACGTC.

This sequence joins TRBV7-2 and TRBJ2-3; TRBD1 might be the D (6 bases). From germline, CDR1 is SGHTA and CDR2 FQGNSA. This CDR3 contains 15 residues. V shed 5 bases and J shed 4 bases, with 16 bases lying between them. Here the CDR3 DNA reads TGTGCCAGCAGCCGAGGTGGGGGCCCATCAGATACGCAGTATTTT. Its translation: CASSRGGGPSDTQYF.

The rearrangement uses TRBV20-1 and TRBJ2-1; D gene ambiguous. The CDR3 is made up of 9 amino acids. CDR1 and CDR2 (germline): DFQATT, SNEGSKA (reference sequence). V lost 5 bases, J lost 8 bases, and 4 bases lay in between. The CDR3 region is CSAGDEQFF. The CDR3 bases are TGCAGTGCTGGTGATGAGCAGTTCTTC.

The chain links TRBV29-1 to TRBJ2-5; D is unclear. Germline V lookup: CDR1 SQVTM, CDR2 ANQGSEA. The ends were cut back, 8 bases at V and 2 bases at J, with 12 bases in the middle. This CDR3 comprises 12 residues. CDR3 sequence: CSLSVDQETQYF. The DNA of the CDR3 is TGCAGCCTATCGGTGGATCAAGAGACCCAGTACTTC.

A remark on this clone: This likely stems from a read error, as it lies one base from a far larger clone. The same CDR3 arises from other DNA sequences in this sample as well. This chain links TRBV11-2 with TRBJ2-3, with D unclear. Germline assignment: CDR1 SGHAT and CDR2 FQNNGV. V was clipped by 3 bases and J by 5 bases, with 3 bases between them. CDR3 length: 11 residues. Here the CDR3 DNA reads TGTGCCAGCAGCTTGGGAGATACGCAGTATTTT. Translating it yields CASSLGDTQYF. Using reference TRBV11-2 and TRBJ2-3 for the parts outside the CDR3, the full variable domain is EAGVAQSPRYKIIEKRQSVAFWCNPISGHATLYWYQQILGQGPKLLIQFQNNGVVDDSQLPKDRFSAERLKGVDSTLKIQPAKLEDSAVYLCASSLGDTQYFGPGTRLTVL.